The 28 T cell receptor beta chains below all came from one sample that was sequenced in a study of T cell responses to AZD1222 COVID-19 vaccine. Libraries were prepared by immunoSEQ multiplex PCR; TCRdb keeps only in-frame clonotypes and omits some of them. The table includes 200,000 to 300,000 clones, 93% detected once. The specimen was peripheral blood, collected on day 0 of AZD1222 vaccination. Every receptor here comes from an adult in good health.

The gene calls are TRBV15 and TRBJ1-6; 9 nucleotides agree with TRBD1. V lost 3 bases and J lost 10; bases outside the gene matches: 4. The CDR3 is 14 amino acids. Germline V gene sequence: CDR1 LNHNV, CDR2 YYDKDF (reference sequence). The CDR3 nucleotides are TGTGCCACCAGCAGGGACAGGGGTGGATCACCCCTCCACTTT. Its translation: CATSRDRGGSPLHF.

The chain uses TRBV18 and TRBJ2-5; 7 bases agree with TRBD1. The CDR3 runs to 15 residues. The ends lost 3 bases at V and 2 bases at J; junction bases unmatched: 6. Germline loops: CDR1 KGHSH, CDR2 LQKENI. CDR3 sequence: CASSPYRDSQETQYF. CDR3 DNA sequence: TGTGCCAGCTCACCTTACAGGGACAGTCAAGAGACCCAGTACTTC. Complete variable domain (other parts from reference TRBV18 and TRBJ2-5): NAGVMQNPRHLVRRRGQEARLRCSPMKGHSHVYWYRQLPEEGLKFMVYLQKENIIDESGMPKERFSAEFPKEGPSILRIQQVVRGDSAAYFCASSPYRDSQETQYFGPGTRLLVL.

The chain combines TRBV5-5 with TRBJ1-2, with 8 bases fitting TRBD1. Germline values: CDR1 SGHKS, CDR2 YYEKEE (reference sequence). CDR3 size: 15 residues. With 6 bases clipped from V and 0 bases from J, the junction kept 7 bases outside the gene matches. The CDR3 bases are TGTGCCAGCACGCCCCAGGGGGCTACTAACTATGGCTACACCTTC. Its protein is CASTPQGATNYGYTF.

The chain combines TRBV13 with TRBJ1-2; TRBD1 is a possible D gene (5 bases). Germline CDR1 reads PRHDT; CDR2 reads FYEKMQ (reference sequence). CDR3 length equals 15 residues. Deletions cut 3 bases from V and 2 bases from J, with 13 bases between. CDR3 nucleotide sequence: TGTGCCAGCAGCTTGGGTACGAGGGGCAACTATGGCTACACCTTC. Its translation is CASSLGTRGNYGYTF.

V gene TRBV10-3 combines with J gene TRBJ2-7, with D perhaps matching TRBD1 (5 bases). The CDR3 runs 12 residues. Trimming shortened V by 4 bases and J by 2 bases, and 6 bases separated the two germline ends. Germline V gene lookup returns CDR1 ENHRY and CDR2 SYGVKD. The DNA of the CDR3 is TGTGCCATCAGTGCAGGGCCCTACGAGCAGTACTTC. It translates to CAISAGPYEQYF.

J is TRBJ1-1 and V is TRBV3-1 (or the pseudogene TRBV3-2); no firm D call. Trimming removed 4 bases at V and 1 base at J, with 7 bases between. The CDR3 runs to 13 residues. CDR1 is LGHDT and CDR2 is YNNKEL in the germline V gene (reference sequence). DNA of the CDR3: TGTGCCAGCAGCCTATCTGGGAACACTGAAGCTTTCTTT. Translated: CASSLSGNTEAFF.

As DNA, the CDR3 is TGTGCCAGCAGCGTAGATAGCGGGGGCTCCTACGAGCAGTACTTC. Translation gives CASSVDSGGSYEQYF. J is TRBJ2-7 and V is TRBV9; 9 bases are a match to TRBD2. Trimming cost V 0 bases and J 0 bases; bases outside gene matches: 1. This CDR3 contains 15 residues. Germline loops: CDR1 SGDLS, CDR2 YYNGEE. The full variable domain, in which reference TRBV9 and TRBJ2-7 provide the parts outside the CDR3, is DSGVTQTPKHLITATGQRVTLRCSPRSGDLSVYWYQQSLDQGLQFLIQYYNGEERAKGNILERFSAQQFPDLHSELNLSSLELGDSALYFCASSVDSGGSYEQYFGPGTRLTVT.

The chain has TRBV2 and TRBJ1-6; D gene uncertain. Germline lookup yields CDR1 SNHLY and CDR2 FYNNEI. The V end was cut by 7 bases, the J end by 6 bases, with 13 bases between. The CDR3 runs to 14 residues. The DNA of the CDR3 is TGTGCCAGCACCCCTTTAACGGGTAATTCACCCCTCCACTTT. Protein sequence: CASTPLTGNSPLHF.

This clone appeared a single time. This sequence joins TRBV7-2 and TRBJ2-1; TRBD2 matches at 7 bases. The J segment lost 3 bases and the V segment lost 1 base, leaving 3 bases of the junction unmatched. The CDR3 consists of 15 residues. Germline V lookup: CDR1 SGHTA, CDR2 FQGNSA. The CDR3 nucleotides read TGTGCCAGCAGCTTAGGCGGGACTAACTACAATGAGCAGTTCTTC. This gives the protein CASSLGGTNYNEQFF.

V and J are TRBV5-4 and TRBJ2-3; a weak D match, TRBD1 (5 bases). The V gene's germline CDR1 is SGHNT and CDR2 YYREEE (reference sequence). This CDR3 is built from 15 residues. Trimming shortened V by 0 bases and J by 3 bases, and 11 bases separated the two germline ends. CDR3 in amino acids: CASSLGGRVTDTQYF. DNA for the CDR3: TGTGCCAGCAGCTTGGGGGGCAGGGTGACAGATACGCAGTATTTT.

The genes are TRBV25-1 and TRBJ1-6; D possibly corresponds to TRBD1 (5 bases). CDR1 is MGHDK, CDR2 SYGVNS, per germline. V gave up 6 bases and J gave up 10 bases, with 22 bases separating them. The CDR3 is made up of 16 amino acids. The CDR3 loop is CASSQTTNWGDSPLHF. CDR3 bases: TGTGCCAGCAGCCAAACAACCAATTGGGGGGACTCACCCCTCCACTTT.

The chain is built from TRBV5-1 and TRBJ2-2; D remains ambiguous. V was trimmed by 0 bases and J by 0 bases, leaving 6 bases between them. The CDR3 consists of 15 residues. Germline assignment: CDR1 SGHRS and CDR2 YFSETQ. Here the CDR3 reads CASSLGVTNTGELFF. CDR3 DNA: TGCGCCAGCAGCTTGGGGGTAACGAACACCGGGGAGCTGTTTTTT.

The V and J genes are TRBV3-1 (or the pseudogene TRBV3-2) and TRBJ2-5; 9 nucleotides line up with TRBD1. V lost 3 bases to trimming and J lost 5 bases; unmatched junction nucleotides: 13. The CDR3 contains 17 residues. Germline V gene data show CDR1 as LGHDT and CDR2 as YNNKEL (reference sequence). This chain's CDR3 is CASSHRSLRDRDETQYF. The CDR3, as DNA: TGTGCCAGCAGCCATAGGTCGTTGAGGGACAGGGATGAGACCCAGTACTTC.

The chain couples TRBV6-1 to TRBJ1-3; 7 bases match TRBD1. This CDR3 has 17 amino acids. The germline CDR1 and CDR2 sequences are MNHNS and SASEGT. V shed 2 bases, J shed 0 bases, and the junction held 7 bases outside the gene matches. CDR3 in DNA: TGTGCCAGCAGTGAACTGACAGGGCCCCACTCTGGAAACACCATATATTTT. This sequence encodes CASSELTGPHSGNTIYF.

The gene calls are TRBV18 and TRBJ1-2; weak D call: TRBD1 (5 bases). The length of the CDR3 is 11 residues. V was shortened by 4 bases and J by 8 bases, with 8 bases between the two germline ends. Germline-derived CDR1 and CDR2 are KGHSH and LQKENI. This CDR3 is CASSRDEGYTF. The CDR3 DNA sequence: TGTGCCAGCTCACGGGACGAGGGCTACACCTTC.

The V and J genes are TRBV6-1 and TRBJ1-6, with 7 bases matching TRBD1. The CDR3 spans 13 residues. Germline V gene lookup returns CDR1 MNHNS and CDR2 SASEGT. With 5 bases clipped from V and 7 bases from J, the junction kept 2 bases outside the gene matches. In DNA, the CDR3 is TGTGCCAGCAGTTTACAGGGGAATTCACCCCTCCACTTT. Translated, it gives CASSLQGNSPLHF.

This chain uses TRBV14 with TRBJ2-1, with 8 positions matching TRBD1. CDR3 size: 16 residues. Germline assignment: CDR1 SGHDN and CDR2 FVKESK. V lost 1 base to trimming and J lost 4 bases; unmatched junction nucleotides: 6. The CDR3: CASSQGQGALYNEQFF. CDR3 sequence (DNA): TGTGCCAGCAGCCAAGGGCAGGGGGCCTTGTACAATGAGCAGTTCTTC.

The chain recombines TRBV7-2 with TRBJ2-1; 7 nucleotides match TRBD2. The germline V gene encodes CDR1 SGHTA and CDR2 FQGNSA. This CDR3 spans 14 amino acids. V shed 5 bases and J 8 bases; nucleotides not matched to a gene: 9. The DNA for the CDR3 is TGTGCCAGCAGCGCTAGCCTTACTAGCGATGAGCAGTTCTTC. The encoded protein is CASSASLTSDEQFF.

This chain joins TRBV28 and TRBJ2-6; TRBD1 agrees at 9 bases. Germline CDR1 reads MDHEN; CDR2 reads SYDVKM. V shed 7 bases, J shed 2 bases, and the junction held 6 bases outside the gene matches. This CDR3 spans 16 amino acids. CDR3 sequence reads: CASKTGGLAGANVLTF. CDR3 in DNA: TGTGCCAGCAAGACAGGGGGTCTGGCTGGGGCCAACGTCCTGACTTTC.

The CDR3 DNA reads as TGTGCCTGGGGGGCGGGGGTTGCTTCACCCCTCCACTTT. Residues: CAWGAGVASPLHF. The V and J genes are TRBV30 and TRBJ1-6, with D maybe TRBD1 (5 bases). The V and J ends lost 5 bases and 9 bases respectively, with 14 bases between them. Germline CDR1 and CDR2: GTSNPN and SVGIG (reference sequence). The CDR3 is made up of 13 amino acids.

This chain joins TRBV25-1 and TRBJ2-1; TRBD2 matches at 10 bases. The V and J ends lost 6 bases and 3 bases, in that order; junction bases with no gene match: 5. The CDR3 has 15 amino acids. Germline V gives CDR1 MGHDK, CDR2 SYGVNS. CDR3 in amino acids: CASSLGTSVYNEQFF. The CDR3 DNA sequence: TGTGCCAGCAGCCTCGGGACTAGCGTCTACAATGAGCAGTTCTTC.

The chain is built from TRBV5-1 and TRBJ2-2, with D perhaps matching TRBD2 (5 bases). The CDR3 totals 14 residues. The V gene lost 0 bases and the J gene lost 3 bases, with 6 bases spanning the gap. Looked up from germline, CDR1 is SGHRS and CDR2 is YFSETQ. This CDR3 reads CASSLARDTGELFF. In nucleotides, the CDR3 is TGCGCCAGCAGCTTGGCGAGGGACACCGGGGAGCTGTTTTTT.

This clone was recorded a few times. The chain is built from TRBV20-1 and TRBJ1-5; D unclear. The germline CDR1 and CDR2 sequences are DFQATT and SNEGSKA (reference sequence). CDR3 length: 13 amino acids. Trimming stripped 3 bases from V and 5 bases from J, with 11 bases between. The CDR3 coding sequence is TGCAGTGCTAGTGAGACGGCGGATCAGCCCCAGCATTTT. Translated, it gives CSASETADQPQHF.

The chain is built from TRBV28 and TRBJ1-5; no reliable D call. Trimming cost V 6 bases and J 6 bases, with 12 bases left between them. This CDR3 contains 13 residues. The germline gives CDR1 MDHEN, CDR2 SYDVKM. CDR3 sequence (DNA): TGTGCCAGCAGAGCAGCCCCGGGTCAGCCCCAGCATTTT. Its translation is CASRAAPGQPQHF.

CDR3 nucleotides: TGTGCCATCAGTGAGCGTAGCAGAGGGGGTGAAAAACTGTTTTTT. Protein product: CAISERSRGGEKLFF. This rearrangement joins TRBV10-3 to TRBJ1-4; the D gene is possibly TRBD1 (6 bases). The CDR3 runs 15 residues. Germline loops: CDR1 ENHRY, CDR2 SYGVKD. The germline V and J ends were trimmed by 2 bases and 7 bases, with 14 bases remaining between them.

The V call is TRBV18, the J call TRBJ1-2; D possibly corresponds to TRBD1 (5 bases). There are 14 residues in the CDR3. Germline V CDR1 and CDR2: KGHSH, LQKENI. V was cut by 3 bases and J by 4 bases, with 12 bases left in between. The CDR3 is CASSPGRPAYGYTF. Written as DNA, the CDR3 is TGTGCCAGCTCACCGGGACGCCCGGCCTATGGCTACACCTTC. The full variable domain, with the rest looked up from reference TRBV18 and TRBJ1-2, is NAGVMQNPRHLVRRRGQEARLRCSPMKGHSHVYWYRQLPEEGLKFMVYLQKENIIDESGMPKERFSAEFPKEGPSILRIQQVVRGDSAAYFCASSPGRPAYGYTFGSGTRLTVV.

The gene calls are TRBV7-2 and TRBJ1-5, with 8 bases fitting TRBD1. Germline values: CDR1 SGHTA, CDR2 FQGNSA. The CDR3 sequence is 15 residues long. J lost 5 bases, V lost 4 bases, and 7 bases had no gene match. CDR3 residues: CASSYGQGLYQPQHF. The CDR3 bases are TGTGCCAGCAGCTACGGACAGGGCTTATATCAGCCCCAGCATTTT.

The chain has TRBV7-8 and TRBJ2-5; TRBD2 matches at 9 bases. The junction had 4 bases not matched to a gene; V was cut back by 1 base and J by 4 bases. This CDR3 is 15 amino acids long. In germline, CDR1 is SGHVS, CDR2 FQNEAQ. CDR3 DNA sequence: TGTGCCAGCAGCTTAGGCGGGAGGGGGGGAGAGACCCAGTACTTC. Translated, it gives CASSLGGRGGETQYF. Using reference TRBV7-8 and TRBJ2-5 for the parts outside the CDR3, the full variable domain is GAGVSQSPRYKVAKRGQDVALRCDPISGHVSLFWYQQALGQGPEFLTYFQNEAQLDKSGLPSDRFFAERPEGSVSTLKIQRTQQEDSAVYLCASSLGGRGGETQYFGPGTRLLVL.